These 20 T cell receptor beta chains were sequenced from one sample in a study of blood T cell repertoires in COVID-19 (dated by TCRdb to the early 2020s). The library was obtained by the immunoSEQ multiplex PCR assay. TCRdb stores this immuneACCESS table with in-frame sequences only. Part of the clones is absent; in the studies checked, under half of the shortfall reflects unresolved V genes, and no reason is known for the rest. The sample records 90,000 to 110,000 clones, around 81% of which are singletons. The ten largest clones capture over 8.5% of the sample. Sequences were obtained from peripheral blood. The receptors come from a woman aged 70-85 years with acute or convalescent COVID-19.

The chain uses TRBV4-1 and TRBJ1-1; D not resolved. Germline values: CDR1 MGHRA, CDR2 YSYEKL. V lost 1 base, J lost 1 base, and 7 bases lay in between. The CDR3 runs 14 residues. CDR3 region: CASSQAGSNTEAFF. The CDR3 DNA reads TGCGCCAGCAGCCAAGCCGGGTCGAACACTGAAGCTTTCTTT.

The chain combines TRBV20-1 with TRBJ1-1; a weak D match, TRBD1 (6 bases). V was trimmed by 5 bases and J by 11 bases, leaving 12 bases between them. From germline, CDR1 is DFQATT and CDR2 SNEGSKA (reference sequence). The CDR3 covers 10 residues. The CDR3 nucleotides read TGCAGTGCTCCCCGGGGGGCGGCTTTCTTT. It translates to CSAPRGAAFF.

Concerning this clone itself: One end of the junction is discordant with germline, which a read error may explain. The V gene is TRBV7-9, the J gene TRBJ2-7, with TRBD1 matching 10 bases. This CDR3 is built from 11 residues. Germline V gene sequence: CDR1 SEHNR, CDR2 FQNEAQ (reference sequence). CDR3 amino acids: CASSLRQGAVF. CDR3 in DNA: TGTGCCAGCAGCTTAAGACAGGGGGCTGTATTC. Variable domain in full (rest from reference TRBV7-9 and TRBJ2-7): DTGVSQNPRHKITKRGQNVTFRCDPISEHNRLYWYRQTLGQGPEFLTYFQNEAQLEKSRLLSDRFSAERPKGSFSTLEIQRTEQGDSAMYLCASSLRQGAVFGPGTRLTVT.

The rearrangement links TRBV19 to TRBJ1-5, with D perhaps TRBD1 (6 bases). The germline V gene encodes CDR1 LNHDA and CDR2 SQIVND (reference sequence). V shed 5 bases and J shed 5 bases, with 13 bases lying between them. The CDR3 contains 14 residues. The CDR3 DNA sequence: TGTGCCAGTAGTCCTGGGGGCTTCGATCAGCCCCAGCATTTT. This gives the protein CASSPGGFDQPQHF.

This chain links TRBV28 with TRBJ1-4, with D tentatively TRBD1 (5 bases). V was trimmed by 6 bases and J by 7 bases, leaving 18 bases between them. CDR3 length equals 15 residues. From germline, CDR1 is MDHEN and CDR2 SYDVKM. The CDR3: CASRHTQSGREKLFF. The CDR3 DNA reads TGTGCCAGCAGACACACCCAGTCAGGGCGTGAAAAACTGTTTTTT.

V and J are TRBV19 and TRBJ2-1, with D perhaps TRBD1 (6 bases). CDR1 and CDR2 from the germline V gene are LNHDA and SQIVND (reference sequence). This CDR3 is built from 15 residues. Trimming took off 3 bases at V and 5 bases at J, with 14 bases between the two ends. CDR3 protein: CASSIWPGVDNEQFF. CDR3 coding DNA: TGTGCCAGTAGTATCTGGCCAGGGGTCGACAATGAGCAGTTCTTC.

Only a few counts were recorded for this clone. The chain joins TRBV19 to TRBJ1-3; TRBD1 is a possible D gene (5 bases). CDR1 and CDR2 (germline): LNHDA, SQIVND (reference sequence). The CDR3 length is 16 residues. Deletions cut 7 bases from V and 0 bases from J, with 16 bases between. CDR3 in amino acids: CASNPHRQVSGNTIYF. The CDR3 DNA sequence: TGTGCCAGTAATCCTCACAGGCAAGTCTCTGGAAACACCATATATTTT.

The chain is built from TRBV7-2 and TRBJ1-2; 8 bases are shared with TRBD1. V was pared by 5 bases and J by 2 bases, with 10 bases of the junction left unmatched. CDR3 length equals 16 residues. Per the germline V gene, CDR1 is SGHTA and CDR2 is FQGNSA. The CDR3 DNA reads as TGTGCCAGCAGCACGCGACAGGGGACGGCGAACTATGGCTACACCTTC. This translates into CASSTRQGTANYGYTF.

The chain employs TRBV2 and TRBJ2-7; D is undetermined. Germline loops: CDR1 SNHLY, CDR2 FYNNEI. The ends were cut back, 4 bases at V and 6 bases at J, with 4 bases in the middle. This CDR3 is built from 10 residues. The CDR3 protein is CASSVSEQYF. The CDR3 coding sequence is TGTGCCAGCAGTGTGAGCGAGCAGTACTTC.

This clone was seen a handful of times. DNA for the CDR3: TGTGCCAGCAGTCCAAGGACAGGGACTTACGAGCAGTACTTC. Amino acids: CASSPRTGTYEQYF. The chain combines TRBV6-5 with TRBJ2-7, with 8 bases aligning to TRBD1. The CDR3 contains 14 residues. Unmatched junction bases numbered 7, after V lost 5 bases and J lost 4 bases. Germline CDR1 reads MNHEY; CDR2 reads SVGAGI.

V is TRBV7-6 and J is TRBJ2-5, with a possible D match to TRBD2 (5 bases). The V and J ends lost 5 bases and 5 bases respectively, with 18 bases between them. CDR1 is SGHVS, CDR2 FNYEAQ, per germline. The CDR3 is 15 residues long. DNA for the CDR3: TGTGCCAGCAGCCAAACGCAAGGATCGGGGGAGACCCAGTACTTC. It specifies CASSQTQGSGETQYF.

The rearrangement uses TRBV5-1 and TRBJ2-5, with a possible D match to TRBD2 (6 bases). Trimming shortened V by 0 bases and J by 2 bases, and 11 bases separated the two germline ends. CDR3 size: 15 residues. The germline V gene encodes CDR1 SGHRS and CDR2 YFSETQ. CDR3 in DNA: TGCGCCAGCAGCTTGGCCGGGACTGGACAAGAGACCCAGTACTTC. Translating it yields CASSLAGTGQETQYF.

For the CDR3, the DNA is TGCGCCAGCAGCTTAGGGGCCAGCAGAGAAAAACTGTTTTTT. Amino acid sequence: CASSLGASREKLFF. V and J are TRBV5-1 and TRBJ1-4, with D possibly TRBD1 on 5 matching bases. The V end was cut by 2 bases, the J end by 8 bases, with 13 bases between. The CDR3 extends over 14 amino acids. Germline CDR1 reads SGHRS; CDR2 reads YFSETQ.

V is TRBV7-2 and J is TRBJ1-3, with 7 bases that match TRBD1. The CDR3 runs 13 residues. Trimming at V came to 1 base and at J to 8 bases, leaving 2 bases not matched to a gene. Germline V CDR1 and CDR2: SGHTA, FQGNSA. The CDR3 bases are TGTGCCAGCAGCTTAGACAGGGGAGACACCATATATTTT. Its protein is CASSLDRGDTIYF.

The J gene is TRBJ1-4, the V gene TRBV7-2; 9 bases align to TRBD1. Germline V gene data show CDR1 as SGHTA and CDR2 as FQGNSA. The trim removed 2 bases at V and 7 bases at J, leaving 8 bases unmatched. The CDR3 contains 16 residues. Here the CDR3 reads CASSLLPQGASEKLFF. Here the CDR3 DNA reads TGTGCCAGCAGCTTACTCCCACAGGGGGCGAGTGAAAAACTGTTTTTT.

There are a few counts of this clone. The chain employs TRBV6-5 and TRBJ2-1; D unresolved. The CDR3 has 13 amino acids. Deletions cut 9 bases from V and 6 bases from J, with 15 bases between. Germline assignment: CDR1 MNHEY and CDR2 SVGAGI. In DNA, the CDR3 is TGTGCCAGTAAGCTACGCGCCTCCAATGAGCAGTTCTTC. It encodes CASKLRASNEQFF.

This clone is a singleton in its sample. V usage is TRBV7-9 and J usage is TRBJ2-3; 11 bases match TRBD2. Germline CDR1 reads SEHNR; CDR2 reads FQNEAQ (reference sequence). Trimming cost V 5 bases and J 0 bases; bases outside gene matches: 10. CDR3 length equals 18 residues. CDR3 amino acids: CASSPLAGGLTSTDTQYF. CDR3 bases: TGTGCCAGCAGCCCCTTAGCGGGGGGGTTAACTAGCACAGATACGCAGTATTTT.

This clone was seen only once. The V gene is TRBV28, the J gene TRBJ1-5, with D possibly being TRBD1 (6 bases). Trimming pared 2 bases from V and 3 bases from J, leaving 11 bases between. The CDR3 has 15 amino acids. The V gene's germline CDR1 is MDHEN and CDR2 SYDVKM. This CDR3 reads CASSLISGVNQPQHF. DNA for the CDR3: TGTGCCAGCAGTTTAATATCAGGGGTCAATCAGCCCCAGCATTTT.

V and J are TRBV7-2 and TRBJ1-3; D may be TRBD1 (5 bases). Trimming stripped 3 bases from V and 11 bases from J, with 14 bases between. There are 13 residues in the CDR3. Germline V gene data show CDR1 as SGHTA and CDR2 as FQGNSA. The CDR3 protein is CASSLGQLTAIYF. CDR3 nucleotide sequence: TGTGCCAGCAGCTTGGGGCAGCTGACGGCCATATATTTT.

This clone was seen a handful of times. This chain connects TRBV6-5 to TRBJ1-5; D may be TRBD1 (5 bases). This CDR3 region has 15 residues. With 6 bases removed from V and 0 bases from J, the gap between germline ends came to 12 bases. The germline CDR1 and CDR2 sequences are MNHEY and SVGAGI. CDR3 bases: TGTGCCAGCAGACCCGGGACTTATAGCAATCAGCCCCAGCATTTT. Its translation is CASRPGTYSNQPQHF.